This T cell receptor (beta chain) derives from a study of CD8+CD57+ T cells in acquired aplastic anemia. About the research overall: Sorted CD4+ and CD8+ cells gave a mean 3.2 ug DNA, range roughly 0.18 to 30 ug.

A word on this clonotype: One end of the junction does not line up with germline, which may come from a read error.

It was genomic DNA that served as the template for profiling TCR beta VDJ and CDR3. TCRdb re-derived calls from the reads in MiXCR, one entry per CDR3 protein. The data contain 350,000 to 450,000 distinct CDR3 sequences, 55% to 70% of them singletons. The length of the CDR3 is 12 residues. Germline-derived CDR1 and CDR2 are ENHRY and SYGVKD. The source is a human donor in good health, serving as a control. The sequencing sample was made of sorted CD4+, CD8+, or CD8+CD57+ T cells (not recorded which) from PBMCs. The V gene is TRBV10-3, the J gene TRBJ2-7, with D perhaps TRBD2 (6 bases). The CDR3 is CAIRKGGYDHTF. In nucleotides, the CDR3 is TGTGCCATCAGGAAGGGAGGCTACGACCACACCTTC.